The 14 T cell receptor beta chains in this list originate from one sample, sequenced in a study of shared clonotypes between healthy human individuals. Naive CD8 cells comprised CD45RO-negative, CCR7-positively selected cells, excluding terminally differentiated effector memory CD45RA+ cells. Produced via immunoSEQ multiplex PCR; TCRdb's table is partial and in-frame only. The sample yields nearly 2 million clones, about 95% seen once. The sample taken for sequencing was naive CD8+ T cells sorted from blood. The source is a man between 18 and 29 years old in good health.

The V call is TRBV25-1, the J call TRBJ2-1; no reliable D call. The CDR3 totals 12 residues. CDR1 and CDR2 (germline): MGHDK, SYGVNS. Trimming took 6 bases from V and 8 from J, leaving 11 bases between them. The chain's CDR3 is CASSPSPHEQFF. The CDR3 bases are TGTGCCAGCAGCCCGTCCCCGCATGAGCAGTTCTTC.

This sequence joins TRBV4-2 and TRBJ2-3; 13 bases line up with TRBD2. Per germline, CDR1 LGHNA and CDR2 YNFKEQ. J gave up 4 bases and V 4 bases, and 5 bases lay outside the gene matches. The CDR3 runs 16 residues. The CDR3 sequence: CASSPTSGGEADTQYF. CDR3 coding DNA: TGTGCCAGCAGCCCAACTAGCGGGGGGGAGGCAGATACGCAGTATTTT.

The genes are TRBV6-5 and TRBJ2-7; D not resolved. Per the germline V gene, CDR1 is MNHEY and CDR2 is SVGAGI. Trimming cost V 5 bases and J 2 bases, with 16 bases left between them. The CDR3 covers 15 residues. CDR3 nucleotide sequence: TGTGCCAGCAGTGCCGGTCAGTACTCGACCTACGAGCAGTACTTC. Amino acid sequence: CASSAGQYSTYEQYF.

J is TRBJ2-7 and V is TRBV27; 8 nucleotides align to TRBD2. From germline, CDR1 is MNHEY and CDR2 SMNVEV (reference sequence). With 0 bases clipped from V and 2 bases from J, the junction kept 3 bases outside the gene matches. The CDR3 has 15 residues. This CDR3 reads CASSLSTSGAYEQYF. In DNA form, the CDR3 reads TGTGCCAGCAGTTTATCTACTAGCGGAGCCTACGAGCAGTACTTC.

This rearrangement joins TRBV13 to TRBJ1-1; weak D call: TRBD1 (6 bases). With 3 bases removed from V and 3 bases from J, the gap between germline ends came to 11 bases. Germline V gives CDR1 PRHDT, CDR2 FYEKMQ (reference sequence). The CDR3 has 14 residues. CDR3 DNA: TGTGCCAGCAGCTTCCCGGGGGCCCACACTGAAGCTTTCTTT. It yields the protein CASSFPGAHTEAFF.

The chain has TRBV29-1 and TRBJ2-7; D is uncertain. This CDR3 comprises 14 residues. The V end was cut by 0 bases, the J end by 5 bases, with 14 bases between. The germline CDR1 and CDR2 sequences are SQVTM and ANQGSEA. The CDR3 DNA reads as TGCAGCGTTGAAGATCGAGGCAGTAGCAACGAGCAGTACTTC. Protein sequence: CSVEDRGSSNEQYF.

The chain is built from TRBV2 and TRBJ2-1, with a weak D call TRBD2 (6 bases). CDR1 and CDR2 (germline): SNHLY, FYNNEI. The CDR3 extends over 16 amino acids. V was clipped by 2 bases and J by 8 bases, with 19 bases between them. CDR3 nucleotides: TGTGCCAGCAGTGAATCAGATTCGCGTAGCGGAGATGAGCAGTTCTTC. Translated, it gives CASSESDSRSGDEQFF.

The chain couples TRBV6-1 to TRBJ2-7; 9 bases are a match to TRBD1. CDR1 is MNHNS, CDR2 SASEGT, per germline. There are 13 residues in the CDR3. Unmatched junction bases numbered 5, after V lost 6 bases and J lost 5 bases. The CDR3 loop reads CASRTGGADEQYF. As DNA, the CDR3 is TGTGCCAGCAGAACAGGGGGCGCGGACGAGCAGTACTTC.

The chain combines TRBV27 with TRBJ2-7; D unclear. With 1 base removed from V and 2 bases from J, the gap between germline ends came to 15 bases. The CDR3 is 16 amino acids. Germline V gene lookup returns CDR1 MNHEY and CDR2 SMNVEV (reference sequence). CDR3 coding DNA: TGTGCCAGCAGTTTATTTGAAGGCCAACCAACCTACGAGCAGTACTTC. Its translation is CASSLFEGQPTYEQYF.

The chain joins TRBV7-9 to TRBJ2-4; D remains ambiguous. The V end lost 3 bases, the J end lost 6 bases, and 9 bases lay between the germline ends. Looked up from germline, CDR1 is SEHNR and CDR2 is FQNEAQ (reference sequence). CDR3 length equals 13 residues. The CDR3: CASSFPAGNIQYF. Here the CDR3 DNA reads TGTGCCAGCAGCTTCCCGGCAGGAAACATTCAGTACTTC.

The V gene is TRBV7-9, the J gene TRBJ2-1; D gene ambiguous. Germline V gene lookup returns CDR1 SEHNR and CDR2 FQNEAQ (reference sequence). This CDR3 has 11 residues. Trimming stripped 5 bases from V and 8 bases from J, with 7 bases between. The CDR3 DNA sequence: TGTGCCAGCAGCCTTAAGGATGAGCAGTTCTTC. This translates into CASSLKDEQFF.

The CDR3 sequence is CASSQIGGTGELFF. The CDR3 DNA reads TGTGCCAGCAGTCAAATCGGGGGCACCGGGGAGCTGTTTTTT. The chain has TRBV28 and TRBJ2-2, with a tentative D call TRBD2 (6 bases). The V gene lost 5 bases and the J gene lost 4 bases, with 11 bases spanning the gap. CDR1 and CDR2 (germline): MDHEN, SYDVKM. This CDR3 has 14 residues.

The chain has TRBV6-6 and TRBJ2-7; 8 nucleotides align to TRBD1. The CDR3 contains 11 residues. V was clipped by 10 bases and J by 7 bases; unmatched bases: 6. Germline CDR1 and CDR2: MNHNY and SVGAGI (reference sequence). CDR3 sequence (DNA): TGTGCCACTACAGGGGGTCGGGAGCAGTACTTC. Encoded protein: CATTGGREQYF.

The chain couples TRBV9 to TRBJ1-2, with D maybe TRBD1 (5 bases). The germline V and J ends were trimmed by 4 bases and 5 bases, with 18 bases remaining between them. Germline V lookup: CDR1 SGDLS, CDR2 YYNGEE. The CDR3 contains 15 residues. The CDR3 coding sequence is TGTGCCAGCAGCCCGATACTGTGGGGCCCTTATGGCTACACCTTC. It translates to CASSPILWGPYGYTF.